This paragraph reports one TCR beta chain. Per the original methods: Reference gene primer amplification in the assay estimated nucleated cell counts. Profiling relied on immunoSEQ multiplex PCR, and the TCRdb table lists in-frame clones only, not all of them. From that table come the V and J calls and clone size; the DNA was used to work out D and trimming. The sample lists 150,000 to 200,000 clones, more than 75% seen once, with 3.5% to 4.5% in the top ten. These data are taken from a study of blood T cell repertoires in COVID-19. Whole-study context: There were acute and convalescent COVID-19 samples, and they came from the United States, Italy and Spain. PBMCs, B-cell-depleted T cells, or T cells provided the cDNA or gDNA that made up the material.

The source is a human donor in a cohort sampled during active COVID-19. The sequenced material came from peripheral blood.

The CDR3 DNA reads as TGCGCCAGCAGCCAAGATCGCCAGGGGATCTATGGCTACACCTTC. It translates to CASSQDRQGIYGYTF. The chain has TRBV4-3 and TRBJ1-2; weak D call: TRBD1 (6 bases). The CDR3 is made up of 15 amino acids. Trimming pared 0 bases from V and 4 bases from J, leaving 12 bases between. CDR1 LGHNA and CDR2 YSLEER come from the germline V gene.